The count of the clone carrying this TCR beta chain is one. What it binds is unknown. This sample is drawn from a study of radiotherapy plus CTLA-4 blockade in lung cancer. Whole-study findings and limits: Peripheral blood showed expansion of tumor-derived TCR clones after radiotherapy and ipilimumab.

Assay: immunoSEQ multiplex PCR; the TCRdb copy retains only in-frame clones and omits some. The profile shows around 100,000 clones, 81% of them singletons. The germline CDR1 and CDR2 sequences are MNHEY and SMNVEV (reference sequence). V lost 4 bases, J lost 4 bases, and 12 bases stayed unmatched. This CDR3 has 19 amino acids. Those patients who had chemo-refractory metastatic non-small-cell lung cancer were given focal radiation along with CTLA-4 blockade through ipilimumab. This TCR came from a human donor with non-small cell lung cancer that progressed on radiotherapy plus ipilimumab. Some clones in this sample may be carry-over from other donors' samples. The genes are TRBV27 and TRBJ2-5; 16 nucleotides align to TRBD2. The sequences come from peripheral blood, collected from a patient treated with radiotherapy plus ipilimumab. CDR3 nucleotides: TGTGCCAGCAGTTCTCACGCCGGGACTAGCGGGGGGGCCGGAGAGACCCAGTACTTC. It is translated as CASSSHAGTSGGAGETQYF.